The clone carrying this TCR beta chain is a singleton in its sample. Its antigen is not identified. Trimming pared 1 base from V and 1 base from J, leaving 22 bases between. The length of the CDR3 is 19 residues. The germline V gene has CDR1 SNHLY and CDR2 FYNNEI. The record originates from a study of shared clonotypes between healthy human individuals. Overall study: Aged between 18 and 49, the donors were a couple of women and three men. Overall study findings and caveats: Clonotype sharing among donors, it was expected, would be affected by sequencing depth.

Researchers ran the assay at a deep level. Ten immunoSEQ deep assay plates were used to sequence the DNA of unsorted PBMCs. TCRdb's copy holds only in-frame clones and misses some; the assay was immunoSEQ multiplex PCR. The sample records roughly 500,000 clones, 60% to 80% being singletons. The chain has TRBV2 and TRBJ1-1, with D tentatively TRBD1 (5 bases). The sample consisted of PBMCs. This receptor was obtained from a middle-aged woman in good health. Some clones in this sample may be carry-over from other donors' samples. The CDR3 DNA sequence: TGTGCCAGCAGTGAAGTAGTTTTGACAGCGCACCCCAGGAACACTGAAGCTTTCTTT. It specifies CASSEVVLTAHPRNTEAFF.